Detailed here is one TCR beta chain. The entry originates in a study of blood T cell repertoires in COVID-19. The CDR3 length is 14 residues. J gave up 6 bases and V 5 bases, and 8 bases lay outside the gene matches. Germline V gene sequence: CDR1 LNHNV, CDR2 YYDKDF (reference sequence). Data came from immunoSEQ multiplex PCR; TCRdb stores just in-frame clones and leaves some out. Of 200,000 to 300,000 clones in the sample, 82% were seen once. The origin of this receptor is a woman aged 65 to 85 with acute or convalescent COVID-19. The chain has TRBV15 and TRBJ1-2; TRBD1 matches 8 bases. Sequencing was done on a sample of peripheral blood. The CDR3 is CATSLGPGGNGYTF. DNA of the CDR3: TGTGCCACCAGCCTTGGTCCAGGGGGCAATGGCTACACCTTC.